Each of the 19 T cell receptor beta chains below was sequenced from the same sample in a study of blood T cell repertoires in COVID-19. Produced via immunoSEQ multiplex PCR; TCRdb's table is partial and in-frame only. Of about 100,000 clones listed, 87% are singletons. Sequencing was done on a sample of peripheral blood. All receptors derive from a woman aged 45-65 years with COVID-19, enrolled during active disease.

This chain connects TRBV9 to TRBJ2-7, with D tentatively TRBD2 (5 bases). Germline assignment: CDR1 SGDLS and CDR2 YYNGEE. V lost 9 bases, J lost 1 base, and 20 bases lay in between. CDR3 length: 15 amino acids. CDR3 amino acids: CAILPGGLVSYEQYF. The CDR3, as DNA: TGTGCCATACTACCTGGAGGCCTCGTGTCCTACGAGCAGTACTTC. Combining the CDR3 with reference TRBV9 and TRBJ2-7 gives the whole variable domain DSGVTQTPKHLITATGQRVTLRCSPRSGDLSVYWYQQSLDQGLQFLIQYYNGEERAKGNILERFSAQQFPDLHSELNLSSLELGDSALYFCAILPGGLVSYEQYFGPGTRLTVT.

J is TRBJ2-7 and V is TRBV5-4; weak D call: TRBD2 (6 bases). The CDR3 is 15 amino acids. Trimming took 0 bases from V and 1 from J, leaving 11 bases between them. From germline, CDR1 is SGHNT and CDR2 YYREEE (reference sequence). DNA for the CDR3: TGTGCCAGCAGCTTGGAAGCGGCGGGATCCTACGAGCAGTACTTC. It codes for CASSLEAAGSYEQYF.

The count of this clone is one. The chain uses TRBV9 and TRBJ1-3; the D is unclear. The CDR3 is made up of 15 amino acids. Germline assignment: CDR1 SGDLS and CDR2 YYNGEE. V gave up 2 bases and J gave up 3 bases, with 12 bases separating them. The CDR3 here is CASSVDVGVGNTIYF. CDR3 DNA: TGTGCCAGCAGCGTGGATGTCGGGGTTGGAAACACCATATATTTT.

The genes are TRBV24-1 and TRBJ2-1, with TRBD1 as a possible D gene (5 bases). This CDR3 is 16 amino acids long. Trimming cost V 1 base and J 7 bases, with 16 bases left between them. The V gene's germline CDR1 is KGHDR and CDR2 SFDVKD. The CDR3: CATSDLKAGNGNEQFF. The CDR3 region has the DNA TGTGCCACCAGTGATTTAAAGGCAGGGAACGGGAATGAGCAGTTCTTC.

The count of this clone is one. This chain links TRBV7-2 with TRBJ2-5; 8 nucleotides agree with TRBD1. The CDR3 totals 14 residues. The trim removed 5 bases at V and 4 bases at J, leaving 6 bases unmatched. CDR1 SGHTA and CDR2 FQGNSA come from the germline V gene. The CDR3 here is CASSPQQGGETQYF. In DNA form, the CDR3 reads TGTGCCAGCAGCCCTCAACAGGGGGGAGAGACCCAGTACTTC.

The V and J genes are TRBV19 and TRBJ2-1; D ambiguous. The CDR3 is 13 amino acids. The ends were cut back, 5 bases at V and 4 bases at J, with 9 bases in the middle. Germline CDR1 reads LNHDA; CDR2 reads SQIVND (reference sequence). This CDR3 is CASSLTAYNEQFF. The CDR3, as DNA: TGTGCCAGTAGTCTTACAGCATACAATGAGCAGTTCTTC.

The chain employs TRBV7-3 and TRBJ2-1; 12 bases map to TRBD2. Germline-derived CDR1 and CDR2 are SGHTA and FQGTGA. V was pared by 3 bases and J by 7 bases, with 4 bases of the junction left unmatched. The CDR3 is 15 amino acids. The CDR3 bases are TGTGCCAGCAGCTTCGGACTAGCGGGGAGGAATGAGCAGTTCTTC. Amino acid sequence: CASSFGLAGRNEQFF. Variable domain in full (rest from reference TRBV7-3 and TRBJ2-1): GAGVSQTPSNKVTEKGKYVELRCDPISGHTALYWYRQSLGQGPEFLIYFQGTGAADDSGLPNDRFFAVRPEGSVSTLKIQRTERGDSAVYLCASSFGLAGRNEQFFGPGTRLTVL.

The genes are TRBV5-1 and TRBJ1-4; 10 bases match TRBD1. V dropped 3 bases and J dropped 8; count of bases not matched to a gene: 7. Germline V CDR1 and CDR2: SGHRS, YFSETQ. This CDR3 comprises 15 residues. CDR3 protein: CASSWRQGAMEKLFF. The CDR3 nucleotides read TGCGCCAGCAGCTGGCGACAGGGGGCTATGGAAAAACTGTTTTTT.

This clone occurred once. The chain combines TRBV6-5 with TRBJ1-3; 8 bases fit TRBD1. The trim removed 0 bases at V and 6 bases at J, leaving 7 bases unmatched. The CDR3 totals 16 residues. Per the germline V gene, CDR1 is MNHEY and CDR2 is SVGAGI. The CDR3 reads CASSYSIRGRENTIYF. The CDR3 DNA reads as TGTGCCAGCAGTTACTCGATCAGGGGGCGTGAAAACACCATATATTTT.

The V call is TRBV30, the J call TRBJ1-1, with TRBD1 as a possible D gene (5 bases). Germline V lookup: CDR1 GTSNPN, CDR2 SVGIG (reference sequence). V shed 1 base and J shed 6 bases, with 12 bases lying between them. This CDR3 is 13 amino acids long. The CDR3 sequence is CAWSASGYAEAFF. The DNA for the CDR3 is TGTGCCTGGAGTGCGTCAGGGTACGCTGAAGCTTTCTTT.

The chain uses TRBV6-1 and TRBJ2-3, with D maybe TRBD2 (5 bases). The germline CDR1 and CDR2 sequences are MNHNS and SASEGT. V lost 1 base to trimming and J lost 9 bases, with 14 bases between them. The CDR3 runs to 14 residues. The CDR3 DNA reads TGTGCCAGCAGTGAAGATTGGGAGACACGAACGCAGTATTTT. Translating it yields CASSEDWETRTQYF.

The chain has TRBV5-1 and TRBJ2-3; D perhaps matches TRBD1 (6 bases). The V end was cut by 4 bases, the J end by 2 bases, with 14 bases between. Germline assignment: CDR1 SGHRS and CDR2 YFSETQ. The CDR3 loop spans 15 amino acids. The DNA of the CDR3 is TGCGCCAGCAGCCCGTCGGACAGAAACACAGATACGCAGTATTTT. Encoded protein: CASSPSDRNTDTQYF. Filled out from reference TRBV5-1 and TRBJ2-3, the complete variable domain reads KAGVTQTPRYLIKTRGQQVTLSCSPISGHRSVSWYQQTPGQGLQFLFEYFSETQRNKGNFPGRFSGRQFSNSRSEMNVSTLELGDSALYLCASSPSDRNTDTQYFGPGTRLTVL.

This clone came up once. The rearrangement links TRBV11-2 to TRBJ2-5, with no clear D. Germline CDR1 SGHAT, CDR2 FQNNGV. The CDR3 sequence is 16 residues long. With 4 bases removed from V and 4 bases from J, the gap between germline ends came to 19 bases. The CDR3: CASSSSPGSRGETQYF. Written as DNA, the CDR3 is TGTGCCAGCAGCTCCTCCCCGGGTTCCCGAGGAGAGACCCAGTACTTC.

The chain couples TRBV2 to TRBJ2-5, with TRBD1 as a possible D gene (5 bases). This CDR3 comprises 11 residues. The germline V gene has CDR1 SNHLY and CDR2 FYNNEI. V was shortened by 8 bases and J by 4 bases, with 8 bases between the two germline ends. CDR3 sequence reads: CASGQGETQYF. The CDR3 region has the DNA TGTGCCAGCGGGCAGGGAGAGACCCAGTACTTC.

Notes on this clone: The junction differs from germline at one of its ends, possibly a read error. This chain joins TRBV4-1 and TRBJ1-3; no clear D gene. This CDR3 has 13 residues. Per the germline V gene, CDR1 is MGHRA and CDR2 is YSYEKL. CDR3 loop: CASSQDRSDTIYF. CDR3 nucleotides: TGCGCCAGCAGTCAAGATAGATCGGACACCATATATTTT.

The chain carries TRBV2 and TRBJ1-4; 7 nucleotides align to TRBD1. The germline V gene encodes CDR1 SNHLY and CDR2 FYNNEI. Germline trimming cut 6 bases from V and 0 bases from J; bases unmatched to any gene: 4. The CDR3 spans 15 residues. The CDR3 DNA is TGTGCCAGCAGGCGGGACAGTTCAACTAATGAAAAACTGTTTTTT. Protein sequence: CASRRDSSTNEKLFF.

The rearrangement links TRBV3-1 (or the pseudogene TRBV3-2) to TRBJ1-1; the D gene is possibly TRBD1 (6 bases). The V end lost 2 bases, the J end lost 8 bases, and 12 bases lay between the germline ends. The length of the CDR3 is 13 residues. Germline CDR1 reads LGHDT; CDR2 reads YNNKEL (reference sequence). The CDR3 loop reads CASSQSGVYEAFF. CDR3 sequence (DNA): TGTGCCAGCAGCCAATCAGGGGTGTACGAAGCTTTCTTT.

This clone was recorded once. This chain uses TRBV5-6 with TRBJ1-2; TRBD1 is a possible D gene (5 bases). V was cut by 5 bases and J by 5 bases, with 10 bases left in between. CDR1 is SGHDT and CDR2 is YYEEEE in the germline V gene. The CDR3 length is 12 residues. The CDR3 sequence: CASSGGGYGYTF. In DNA form, the CDR3 reads TGTGCCAGCAGTGGGGGAGGATATGGCTACACCTTC.

This chain uses TRBV5-1 with TRBJ2-1; 10 positions agree with TRBD1. Germline loops: CDR1 SGHRS, CDR2 YFSETQ. The V and J ends lost 3 bases and 3 bases, in that order; junction bases with no gene match: 3. There are 15 residues in the CDR3. The CDR3 bases are TGCGCCAGCAGCTCCGGACAGGGGGGCTACAATGAGCAGTTCTTC. Translation gives CASSSGQGGYNEQFF.